This note documents a single T cell receptor beta chain sequence. This clone was recorded a few times. Its antigen specificity is not known. Base qualities are not at hand, and no much larger clone is one base apart. The library was obtained by the immunoSEQ multiplex PCR assay. RNA was extracted from all samples and reverse transcribed into cDNA, which served as template for TCR sequencing. SuperScript III was used to make first-strand cDNA, primed with a 2:1 mix of oligo-dT and random hexamers. A synthetic immune receptor repertoire was used to assess amplification bias, and residual bias was removed computationally. The paper's data handling went like this. Raw reads were preprocessed to remove errors, and CDR3 was defined according to IMGT conventions as the region from the conserved cysteine to phenylalanine. Clonality was computed by normalizing Shannon entropy by log2 of the number of productive unique TCRs and subtracting the result from 1. Whether each scalp clone was CD4 or CD8 was inferred by checking scalp TCRbeta sequences against the CD4 and CD8 repertoires from sorted blood. In its TCRdb copy, this immuneACCESS table keeps in-frame sequences only and misses some clones. Where compared with another copy, unresolved V genes explain less than half of these, and the others have no known cause. V and J calls and clone size are those listed in that table; D and trimming were worked out from the DNA. The sample table shows around 110,000 clones, and around 83% are seen once. The ten largest clones represent 24% of the sample.

V is pared back by 0 bases and J by 3 bases, with 12 bases lying between the germline termini. The CDR3 has 15 amino acids, counting the end cysteine and phenylalanine. Only the CDR3 region is kept as DNA, spanning 45 bases read in frame from base 1. As encoded in the germline V gene, CDR1 is MGHRA while CDR2 is YSYEKL. This entry is derived from a study of CD8+ T cells in alopecia areata listed by TCRdb under 2018. About the investigation overall: Treated patients were enrolled in an open-label pilot trial of oral tofacitinib at 5 to 10 mg twice daily for moderate-to-severe alopecia areata. For the treated patients, the SALT score, which quantifies what percentage of scalp surface area is affected, served as the measure of disease severity. RNA was obtained with the PAXgene miRNA kit for fixed scalp, the miRNeasy kit for PBMCs, and the RNeasy kit for mouse skin. Tofacitinib was given for 6 to 18 months, followed by 6 months of follow-up off drug to assess delayed response and recurrence. The study used high-throughput TCRbeta sequencing to examine T cell clonal expansion in alopecia areata, in both the C3H/HeJ mouse model and human patients. Patients on tofacitinib were biopsied at baseline and after 4 and 24 weeks of treatment, and several of the patients also had a later scalp biopsy. Scalp tissue and sorted CD4+ and CD8+ peripheral blood T cells from patchy and totalis/universalis alopecia areata patients and from healthy controls were covered by human TCRbeta sequencing. Amplification of TCRbeta CDR3 regions was done by immunoSEQ multiplex PCR using 35 Vbeta forward primers and 13 Jbeta reverse primers. Scalp clonality was compared across normal scalp (n=4), patchy alopecia areata scalp (n=8), and alopecia totalis/universalis scalp (n=8). The study at large found these results: Because the treated cohort was small and had only one nonresponder, larger studies are needed to examine links between baseline CD8+ expansion and response. Unlike mouse skin, where gammadelta T cells dominate, normal human skin contains resident alphabeta T cells that get sequenced too, which complicates analysis of the scalp TCR repertoire. During tofacitinib treatment, many expanded lesional clones remained in scalp and blood, and this persistence may partly explain relapse after treatment is stopped. Shared TCR sequences between patients were less evident than in mice, which may be partly attributable to HLA diversity in the patient population. Higher clonality and more expanded CD8+ clones were observed in lesional scalp than in normal scalp, particularly in alopecia totalis/universalis, a finding suggestive of antigenic drive. Tofacitinib significantly decreased scalp clonality and the number of expanded CD8+ clones among the top 100 scalp clones.

The time point label here, explained by the study, means: around 24 weeks on oral tofacitinib. The treatment or condition label for this specimen denotes: oral pan-JAK inhibitor, 5-10 mg twice daily. Lesional scalp punch biopsies and peripheral blood were collected from alopecia areata patients. PBMCs were separated by density centrifugation and stained for CD3, CD4 and CD8, after which CD4+ and CD8+ T cells were sorted on a FACSAria. The sample here was CD8+ T cells sorted from blood, taken at week 24, from a patient treated with tofacitinib. The V and J genes are TRBV4-1 and TRBJ2-7, with the D segment identity uncertain. The receptor was derived from a human donor with alopecia areata. The CDR3 protein sequence reads: CASSQDWQVYYEQYF. The DNA sequence is TGCGCCAGCAGCCAAGATTGGCAGGTCTACTACGAGCAGTACTTC.